This T cell receptor beta chain appears in the sequencing data of a study of cytomegalovirus exposure and HLA in healthy donors listed by TCRdb under 2017. Turning to the overall study: In an earlier analysis of some 550 of the donors, 250 to 350 Gb of sequence data and 90 million to 120 million unique TCR beta sequences from 180 million or so T cells were reported. An earlier analysis of several hundred of the donors used high-throughput TCR beta sequencing to judge whether each TCR beta V gene segment behaved as functional or pseudogenic. In a later genetic analysis, genome-wide SNP genotypes for about 65% of the roughly 670 donors were used, and that subset was treated as a discovery cohort. The T cell repertoires of some 670 subjects were profiled by immunosequencing and related to cytomegalovirus serostatus. Typing coverage differed by locus: A, B, C, DRB1 and DQB1 were typed in about 620-640 donors, DQA1 in 522, DPA1 in some 600, and DPB1 in 400 to 480. Besides the first cohort of approximately 710 subjects, a separate validation cohort made up of roughly 120 different subjects was used. A later analysis re-analyzed previously published TCR beta repertoires from roughly 690 donors and added high-resolution HLA genotyping to study TCR occurrence patterns. In the later analysis, no new phenotypic data were used to find candidate immune exposures; instead, reliance was placed on TCR beta sequences and their occurrence across donors. Among the approximately 400 genotyped donors, about 85% belonged to the genetic ancestry cluster associated with self-reported Caucasian donors. The aim of the study was to test whether cataloging public T cell receptors could identify signatures of past pathogen exposure. Donor age, sex, ethnicity and CMV serostatus were compiled together with the repertoire data. All discovery cohort repertoires had been generated using a single sequencing platform. Both class I and class II loci were covered by HLA typing, at four-digit resolution. Among 300 to 450 genotyped donors of the cohort, an average of approximately 240,000 unique TCR beta nucleotide sequences were sequenced per donor, around 18% of them non-productive. Approximately 330 gigabases of sequencing data and 75 million to 85 million unique TCR sequences made up an early release that covered around 640 HLA-typed donors. About five DR-DQ haplotypes were treated as single units for association and clustering because of strong linkage in the cohort. To predict cytomegalovirus infection status, the study combined high-throughput TCR immunosequencing, statistical association of individual TCRs with disease status, and machine learning. Here is what the overall study found, with its caveats: Compared with the roughly 670-donor mean, donors in an Asian-associated ancestry cluster had fewer N-insertions in productive TCRs, according to a later genetic analysis. A cluster of highly shared sequence variants was judged likely to represent a technical artifact of the sequencing pipeline. Over 15 rarely observed V segments, including chromosome 9 orphons, were excluded from the earlier analysis of several hundred of the donors because counts were too low. Most CMV-associated TCR beta chains appeared to be HLA-restricted in a later analysis, and the HLA associations seemed to be driven largely by CMV exposure. Several of the top co-occurrence clusters appeared to be linked to parvovirus B19, influenza, CMV and Epstein-Barr virus, according to a later analysis. When HLA alleles, especially DR and DQ, strongly co-occurred, attributing TCR associations to individual alleles was difficult. Correlated functional status among segregating V segments might be attributable to linkage disequilibrium, but an unknown experimental factor could not be ruled out. Some IMGT-functional V segments, including TRBV6-2 and TRBV6-3, could not be distinguished by the 87-base-pair reads and were therefore excluded. HLA typing was unavailable for some donors at each locus, so association tests used only the typed subset. Broadly in line with IMGT annotations, most TCR beta V segments showed up in productive rearrangements about 87% or about 30% of the time in an earlier analysis of around 550 of the donors. It was suggested by the authors that the approach could potentially be generalized to other disease states and immunological phenotypes. In this cohort, only TCR beta chains were sequenced, and detectable features were limited by the absence of alpha or paired-chain data. The classifier was reported to diagnose cytomegalovirus status with high specificity and sensitivity in both the original and validation cohorts. A few of the identified cytomegalovirus-associated TCR beta chains were confirmed in vitro to be specific for cytomegalovirus antigens. In a later genetic analysis, a missense DCLRE1C variant was associated with V-gene and J-gene trimming of TCR beta chains, and the association was replicated in an independent cohort. A total of 164 TCR beta chains were listed by the study as associated with cytomegalovirus. In a later analysis, some 17,000 TCR beta sequences were associated with specific HLA alleles at a false discovery rate of 0.05. Presence/absence analyses assumed roughly uniform sequencing depth across donors, an assumption that may not hold. According to a later analysis, TCR association rates differed among HLA loci, with DRB1 alleles showing the most associated TCRs and HLA-C alleles showing the fewest. A further reported finding was that TCR beta sequences accurately predicted the HLA-A and HLA-B alleles for most subjects in the first cohort. Compared with equally common non-associated chains, HLA-associated TCR beta chains in a later analysis were more clonally expanded and had lower generation probabilities. CMV serostatus was the only immune exposure information available for the cohort. While some public TCRs were present in many individuals, most TCR sequences turned up only very rarely across donors.

With respect to this clone: This receptor's antigen is unknown. Per-nucleotide qualities are absent, and no much larger clonotype sits a single base away.

According to the germline V gene, CDR1 reads MDHEN and CDR2 reads SYDVKM. A distance of 15 bases separates the germline ends of V and J, which lose 4 bases and 9 bases respectively. The cysteine opens and the phenylalanine closes a CDR3 of 13 amino acids. Only the CDR3 DNA stays, 39 bases, in frame from base 1. The cohort was made up of 500 to 800 healthy bone marrow donors. All cohort members were sampled while nominally healthy, although unrecorded immune exposures were likely present. The donor tested CMV seropositive and was one of the 289 seropositive cohort members. Every donor gave a peripheral blood sample, and the peripheral blood mononuclear cells from that sample were used for TCR beta sequencing. The Qiagen DNeasy Blood Extraction Kit was used to extract genomic DNA from the blood cell samples. Libraries were built with the immunoSEQ multiplex PCR assay. For the multiplex PCR, a mixture combining 60 forward primers for TCR Vbeta segments and 13 reverse primers for TCR Jbeta segments was used. A multiplex PCR assay on genomic DNA amplified the CDR3 region of rearranged TCR beta genes. On the Illumina HiSeq System, the amplified TCR beta libraries were sequenced as 87-base-pair reads. In the source study's methods: A later analysis tallied roughly 78 million unique TCR beta chains across the 666 repertoires, and about 10 million of those chains were shared by two or more donors. Raw reads were error-corrected and collapsed into unique sequences by a nearest-neighbor algorithm in which closely related sequences were merged to remove PCR and sequencing errors. CDR3 sequences were aligned to IMGT reference sequences to assign V, D and J gene segments. For a sequence to be retained, at least a six-nucleotide match to both a V gene segment and a J gene segment was required. A rearrangement was called productive if the CDR3 had no stop codons and remained in frame with V and J, and every other rearrangement was called non-productive. CDR3 was defined according to IMGT convention as the region running from the second conserved V-encoded cysteine to the conserved J-encoded phenylalanine. The earlier analysis of 500 to 750 of the donors excluded any sequence lacking an unambiguous match to a single V gene segment. In an earlier analysis of roughly 500 of the donors, V segments were called functional above 56.7% productive rearrangements and were called segregating when the between-donor standard deviation exceeded 5%. A statistical classification framework was built for diagnosing cytomegalovirus status from the catalog of TCR beta chain sequences. A later analysis assigned V and J genes by comparing TCR nucleotide sequences with IMGT/GENE-DB human TR gene sequences. A later analysis assigned CDR3 sequences and most-parsimonious VDJ recombination scenarios with the TCRdist pipeline. A later analysis defined each TCR beta chain by its CDR3 amino acid sequence plus V-gene family, and excluded reads lacking a unique V-gene family. To address suspected cross-contamination and a sequencing artifact, a later analysis removed approximately 590 highly shared, low-generation-probability nucleotide sequences. A later analysis calculated a clonal expansion index for each public chain from normalized within-repertoire ranks of inferred template counts. Generation probabilities in a later analysis came from a VDJ recombination model fitted to out-of-frame rearrangements, and those results were checked against IGoR. In a later analysis, TCR-TCR, TCR-HLA and TCR-CMV co-occurrence was scored with hypergeometric tests, and a repertoire-size bias correction was applied to TCR pairs. A later analysis estimated false discovery rates by permuting HLA or CMV assignments 20 times. In a later analysis, co-occurring TCRs were grouped using DBSCAN, with TCRdist sequence similarity added in when clustering inside HLA-allele-positive subsets. Co-occurrence clustering excluded repertoires with fewer than 30,000 or more than 120,000 public chains, plus five with anomalous nucleotide sharing. TCRdb re-hosts the immuneACCESS table, in-frame sequences only. Its copies lack some clones; in the studies checked, an unresolved V gene accounts for under half of them, and the cause for the rest is not known. V and J calls and clone size are copied from that table; D and trimming were computed from the DNA. The sample yields about 150,000 clones; 80% to 90% were counted once. About 4.3% of the sample rests with the top ten.

This TCR was sampled from a woman between 40 and 50 years old in good health and CMV-seropositive. Input material: PBMCs. The rearranged segments are TRBV28 and TRBJ1-2; the D gene is perhaps TRBD1, from 6 matching bases. The CDR3 reads CASSSLGDNSYTF. DNA sequence: TGTGCCAGCAGTTCTCTCGGGGACAATAGCTACACCTTC.